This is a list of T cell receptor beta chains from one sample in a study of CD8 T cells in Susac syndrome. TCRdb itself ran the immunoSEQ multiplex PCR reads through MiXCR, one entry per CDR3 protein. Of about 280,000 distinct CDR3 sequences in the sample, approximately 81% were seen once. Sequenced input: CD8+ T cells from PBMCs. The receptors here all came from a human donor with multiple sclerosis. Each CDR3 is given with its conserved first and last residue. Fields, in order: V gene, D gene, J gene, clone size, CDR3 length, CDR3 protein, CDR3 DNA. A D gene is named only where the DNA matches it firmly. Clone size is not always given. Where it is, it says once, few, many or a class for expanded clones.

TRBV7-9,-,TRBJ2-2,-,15,CASSLPNHYTGELFF,TGTGCCAGCAGCTTACCGAACCATTACACCGGGGAGCTGTTTTTT
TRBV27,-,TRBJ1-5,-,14,CASRPGVINQPQHF,TGTGCCAGCAGGCCCGGGGTGATAAATCAGCCCCAGCATTTT
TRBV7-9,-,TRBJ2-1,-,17,CASSLFPGSGSDNEQFF,TGTGCCAGCAGCTTATTCCCGGGTAGCGGATCTGACAATGAGCAGTTCTTC
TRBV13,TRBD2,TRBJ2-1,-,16,CASSLYREGVQDEQFF,TGTGCCAGCAGCTTATATCGGGAGGGCGTTCAGGATGAGCAGTTCTTC
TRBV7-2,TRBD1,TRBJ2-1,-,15,CASRFRDSHYNEQFF,TGTGCCAGCAGGTTCCGGGACAGCCATTACAATGAGCAGTTCTTC
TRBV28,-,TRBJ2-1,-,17,CASSYHRGQGGYNEQFF,TGTGCCAGCAGTTACCACCGGGGGCAGGGAGGATACAATGAGCAGTTCTTC
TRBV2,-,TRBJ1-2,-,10,CASNGHTLTF,TGTGCCAGCAACGGACACACGCTCACCTTC
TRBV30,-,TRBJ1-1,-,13,CAYFGVGNTEAFF,TGTGCCTACTTTGGGGTGGGGAACACTGAAGCTTTCTTT
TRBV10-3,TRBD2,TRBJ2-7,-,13,CAISTLALDEQYF,TGTGCCATCAGTACACTAGCGCTGGACGAGCAGTACTTC
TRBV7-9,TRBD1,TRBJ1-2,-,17,CASSSSSGTGGAYGYTF,TGTGCCAGCAGCTCTAGCTCCGGGACAGGGGGTGCCTATGGCTACACCTTC
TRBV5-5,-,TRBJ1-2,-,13,CASSLSQIHGYTF,TGTGCCAGCAGCTTGTCCCAGATCCATGGCTACACCTTC
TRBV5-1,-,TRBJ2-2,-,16,CASSLAISGGGGELFF,TGCGCCAGCAGCTTGGCCATTAGCGGAGGAGGCGGGGAGCTGTTTTTT
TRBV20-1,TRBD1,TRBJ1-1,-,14,CSARRTGEDTEAFF,TGCAGTGCTCGCCGGACAGGGGAGGACACTGAAGCTTTCTTT
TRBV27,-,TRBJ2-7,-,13,CASSFSGVGEQYF,TGTGCCAGCAGTTTTTCAGGGGTTGGCGAGCAGTACTTC
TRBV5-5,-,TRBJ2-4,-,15,CASSWGGPAKNIQYF,TGTGCCAGCAGCTGGGGGGGCCCAGCCAAAAACATTCAGTACTTC
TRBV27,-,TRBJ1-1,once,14,CASSWGGLNTEAFF,TGTGCCAGCAGCTGGGGGGGACTAAACACTGAAGCTTTCTTT
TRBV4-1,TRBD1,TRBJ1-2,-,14,CASSQQGTGKGYTF,TGCGCCAGCAGCCAGCAGGGGACAGGGAAGGGCTACACCTTC
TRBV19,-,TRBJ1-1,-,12,CASIGEQTEAFF,TGTGCCAGTATAGGGGAGCAAACTGAAGCTTTCTTT
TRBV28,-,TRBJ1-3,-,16,CASSSPQGIGGNTIYF,TGTGCCAGCAGTTCACCCCAGGGTATTGGTGGAAACACCATATATTTT
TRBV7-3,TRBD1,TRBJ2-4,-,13,CASSRPQGALLHF,TGTGCCAGCAGCCGGCCACAGGGGGCCTTACTGCACTTC
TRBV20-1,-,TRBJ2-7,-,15,CSARDTRQGYYEQYF,TGCAGTGCTAGAGATACGCGGCAGGGGTACTACGAGCAGTACTTC
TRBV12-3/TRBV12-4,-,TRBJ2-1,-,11,CASSFNFEQFF,TGTGCCAGCAGTTTCAATTTTGAGCAGTTCTTC
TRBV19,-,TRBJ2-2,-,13,CASSITGFWELFF,TGTGCCAGTAGTATAACAGGCTTTTGGGAGCTGTTTTTT
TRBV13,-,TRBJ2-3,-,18,CASSGTPDREGSTDTQYF,TGTGCCAGCAGCGGAACCCCCGACAGGGAGGGGAGCACAGATACGCAGTATTTT
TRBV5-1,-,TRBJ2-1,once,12,CASSLDHDEQFF,TGCGCCAGCAGCTTGGATCACGATGAGCAGTTCTTC
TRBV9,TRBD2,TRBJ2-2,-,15,CASSASGRGTGELFF,TGTGCCAGCAGCGCTAGCGGGAGAGGGACCGGGGAGCTGTTTTTT
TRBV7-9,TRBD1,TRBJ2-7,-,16,CASSLRVGDRGHEQYF,TGTGCCAGCAGCTTAAGAGTGGGGGACAGGGGTCACGAGCAGTACTTC
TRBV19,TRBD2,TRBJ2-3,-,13,CATRGLAEDTQYF,TGTGCCACTCGGGGACTAGCGGAAGATACGCAGTATTTT
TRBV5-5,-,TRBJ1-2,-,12,CASIHEGGGYTF,TGTGCCAGCATCCATGAGGGAGGTGGCTACACCTTC
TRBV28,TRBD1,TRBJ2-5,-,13,CASARDRWETQYF,TGTGCCAGCGCGAGGGACAGGTGGGAGACCCAGTACTTC
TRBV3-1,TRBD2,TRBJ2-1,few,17,CASSPGVAGISYNEQFF,TGTGCCAGCAGCCCTGGGGTAGCGGGAATATCTTACAATGAGCAGTTCTTC
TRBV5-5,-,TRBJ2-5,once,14,CASSEASYQETQYF,TGTGCCAGCAGCGAGGCCTCGTACCAAGAGACCCAGTACTTC
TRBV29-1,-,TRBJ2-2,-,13,CSVDRGSTGELFF,TGCAGCGTTGACCGCGGGTCGACCGGGGAGCTGTTTTTT
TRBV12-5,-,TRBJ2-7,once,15,CASGLGALGRYEQYF,TGTGCTAGTGGTTTGGGTGCCTTAGGAAGGTACGAGCAGTACTTC
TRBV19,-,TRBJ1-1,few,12,CASSIVPDEAFF,TGTGCCAGTAGTATAGTTCCGGACGAAGCTTTCTTT
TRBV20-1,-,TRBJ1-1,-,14,CSARRVEELSEAFF,TGCAGTGCTAGAAGGGTTGAGGAGTTATCTGAAGCTTTCTTT
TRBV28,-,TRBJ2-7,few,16,CASSPGPGTTFYEQYF,TGTGCCAGCAGTCCAGGACCCGGGACGACTTTCTACGAGCAGTACTTC
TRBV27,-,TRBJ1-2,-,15,CASSPTGRERYGYTF,TGTGCCAGCAGTCCAACTGGACGGGAGCGTTATGGCTACACCTTC
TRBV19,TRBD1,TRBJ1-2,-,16,CASIPTPGQGFHGYTF,TGTGCCAGTATCCCAACCCCGGGACAGGGGTTTCATGGCTACACCTTC
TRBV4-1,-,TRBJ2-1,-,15,CASSYRFGGSGEQFF,TGCGCCAGCAGCTACAGGTTTGGAGGTTCGGGTGAGCAGTTCTTC
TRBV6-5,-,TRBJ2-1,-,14,CASSPIRSYNEQFF,TGTGCCAGCAGTCCGATACGCTCCTACAATGAGCAGTTCTTC
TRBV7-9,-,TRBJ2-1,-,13,CASRTDLINEQFF,TGTGCCAGCAGGACCGATTTGATAAATGAGCAGTTCTTC
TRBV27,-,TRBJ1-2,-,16,CASSRGGGSWDYGYTF,TGTGCCAGCAGCAGGGGTGGGGGCAGTTGGGACTATGGCTACACCTTC
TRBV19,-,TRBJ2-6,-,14,CASSILAGANVLTF,TGTGCCAGTAGTATCCTTGCTGGGGCCAACGTCCTGACTTTC
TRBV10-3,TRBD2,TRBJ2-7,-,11,CAIGREDEQYF,TGTGCCATCGGGCGGGAGGACGAGCAGTACTTC
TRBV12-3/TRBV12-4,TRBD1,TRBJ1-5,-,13,CARSPGGYQPQHF,TGTGCGAGGTCCCCAGGGGGCTATCAGCCCCAGCATTTT
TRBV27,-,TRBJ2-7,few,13,CASARGRSYEQYF,TGTGCCAGCGCGAGAGGGAGGTCCTACGAGCAGTACTTC
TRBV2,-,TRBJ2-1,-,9,CAPGRRQFF,TGTGCCCCTGGGAGAAGGCAGTTCTTC
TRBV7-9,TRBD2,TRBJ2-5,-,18,CASSFRGKTSGIQETQYF,TGTGCCAGCAGCTTTAGAGGGAAGACTAGCGGAATCCAAGAGACCCAGTACTTC
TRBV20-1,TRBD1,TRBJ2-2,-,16,CSARSGTGMYTGELFF,TGCAGTGCTAGGTCGGGGACAGGGATGTACACCGGGGAGCTGTTTTTT
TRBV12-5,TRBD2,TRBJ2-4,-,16,CASGLPGGGSKNIQYF,TGTGCTAGTGGTCTCCCCGGAGGCGGGAGCAAAAACATTCAGTACTTC
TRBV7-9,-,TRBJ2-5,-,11,CASSLLGAQYF,TGTGCCAGCAGCTTACTTGGGGCCCAGTACTTC
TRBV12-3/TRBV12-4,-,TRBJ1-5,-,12,CASRQAGQPQHF,TGTGCCAGCAGACAGGCGGGCCAGCCCCAGCATTTT